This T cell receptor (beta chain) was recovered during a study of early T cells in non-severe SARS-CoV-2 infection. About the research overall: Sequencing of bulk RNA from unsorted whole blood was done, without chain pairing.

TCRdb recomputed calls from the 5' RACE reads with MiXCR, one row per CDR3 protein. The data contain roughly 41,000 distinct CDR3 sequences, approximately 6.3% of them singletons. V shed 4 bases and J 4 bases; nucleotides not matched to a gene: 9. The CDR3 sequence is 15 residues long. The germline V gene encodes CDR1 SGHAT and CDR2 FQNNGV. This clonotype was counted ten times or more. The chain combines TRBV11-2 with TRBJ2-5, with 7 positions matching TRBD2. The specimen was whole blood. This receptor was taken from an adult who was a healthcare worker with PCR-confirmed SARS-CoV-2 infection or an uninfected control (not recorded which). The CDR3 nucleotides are TGTGCCAGCAGCTCACTCTGGGGGGGAGCAGAGACCCAGTACTTC. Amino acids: CASSSLWGGAETQYF.